This T cell receptor beta chain was identified during a study of T cell changes during pregnancy in multiple sclerosis. Using immunoSEQ multiplex PCR, the repertoire was profiled, and TCRdb retains in-frame clones only, with some absent. The sample includes some 100,000 clones, around 94% of them seen just once. Between the trimmed V and J ends, which lost 1 base and 8 bases, there was a span of 8 bases. This CDR3 contains 12 residues. CDR1 SNHLY and CDR2 FYNNEI come from the germline V gene. V usage is TRBV2 and J usage is TRBJ1-1; D is uncertain. The sequence came from a female donor with multiple sclerosis, enrolled in a pregnancy study. The material was peripheral blood, obtained in the second trimester of pregnancy. The CDR3 loop is CASSEELREAFF. The DNA of the CDR3 is TGTGCCAGCAGTGAAGAGTTACGGGAAGCTTTCTTT. Complete variable domain (other parts from reference TRBV2 and TRBJ1-1): EPEVTQTPSHQVTQMGQEVILRCVPISNHLYFYWYRQILGQKVEFLVSFYNNEISEKSEIFDDQFSVERPDGSNFTLKIRSTKLEDSAMYFCASSEELREAFFGQGTRLTVV.